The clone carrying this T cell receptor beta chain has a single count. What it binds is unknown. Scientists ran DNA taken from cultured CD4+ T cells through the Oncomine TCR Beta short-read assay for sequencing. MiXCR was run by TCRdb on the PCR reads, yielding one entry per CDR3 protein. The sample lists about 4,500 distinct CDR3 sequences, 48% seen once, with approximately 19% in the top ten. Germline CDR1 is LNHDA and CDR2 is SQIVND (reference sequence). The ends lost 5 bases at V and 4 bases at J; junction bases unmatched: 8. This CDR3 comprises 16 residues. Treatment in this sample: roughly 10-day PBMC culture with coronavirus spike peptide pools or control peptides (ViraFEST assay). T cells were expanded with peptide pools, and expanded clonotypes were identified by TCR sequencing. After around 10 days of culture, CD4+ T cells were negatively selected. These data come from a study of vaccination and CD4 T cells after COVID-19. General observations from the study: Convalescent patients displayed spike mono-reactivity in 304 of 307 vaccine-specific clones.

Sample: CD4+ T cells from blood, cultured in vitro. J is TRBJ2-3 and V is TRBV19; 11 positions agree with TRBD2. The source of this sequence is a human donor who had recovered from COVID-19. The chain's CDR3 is CASSPLAGGQSDTQYF. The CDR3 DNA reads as TGTGCCAGTAGTCCGTTAGCGGGGGGGCAGTCAGATACGCAGTATTTT.